This T cell receptor beta chain originates from a study of cytomegalovirus exposure and HLA in healthy donors (dated by TCRdb to about 2017). General notes on the study: An earlier analysis of several hundred of the donors reported 250 to 350 Gb of sequence data and 95 million to 140 million unique TCR beta sequences obtained from about 179 million T cells. Around 300 gigabases of sequencing data and 70 million to 100 million unique TCR sequences were included in an early release covering 550 to 800 HLA-typed donors. Of the roughly 420 genotyped donors, 80% to 90% were placed in the genetic ancestry cluster associated with self-reported Caucasian donors. The study aimed to test whether signatures of past pathogen exposure could be identified by cataloging public T cell receptors. The T cell repertoires of under 750 subjects were profiled by immunosequencing and related to cytomegalovirus serostatus. Along with the approximately 650-subject first cohort, a separate validation cohort of approximately 110 different subjects was used. The study combined high-throughput TCR immunosequencing, statistical association of individual TCRs with disease status, and machine learning to predict cytomegalovirus infection status. A later analysis re-examined previously published TCR beta repertoires from just over 650 donors and added high-resolution HLA genotyping to investigate patterns of TCR occurrence. Rather than using new phenotypic data, the later analysis identified candidate immune exposures from TCR beta sequences and from how often those sequences occurred across donors. An earlier analysis of around 580 of the donors used high-throughput TCR beta sequencing to judge whether each TCR beta V gene segment behaved as functional or pseudogenic. Donor age, sex, ethnicity and CMV serostatus were compiled together with the repertoire data. A later genetic analysis used genome-wide SNP genotypes for about 60% of the 666 donors, treating that subset as a discovery cohort. Every repertoire in the discovery cohort had been generated on one and the same sequencing platform. HLA typing included class I and class II loci at four-digit resolution. The number of donors typed differed by locus, with about 629-630 for A, B, C, DRB1 and DQB1, around 500 for DQA1, 600 to 610 for DPA1, and roughly 450 for DPB1. Four to six DR-DQ haplotypes were handled as single units for association and clustering because linkage in the cohort was strong. Among 300 to 500 genotyped donors of the cohort, an average of around 250,000 unique TCR beta nucleotide sequences was sequenced per donor, of which about 19% were non-productive.

Only a few counts were recorded for this clone. Its antigen target is currently unknown. Per-base qualities were not stored, and no clone one base away is much larger. Including the terminal cysteine and phenylalanine, the CDR3 comprises 15 residues. The only DNA kept is the CDR3, 45 bases in frame from the first base. From a lookup of the germline V gene (reference sequence), CDR1 and CDR2 are SEHNR and FQNEAQ. V is pared back by 3 bases and J by 1 base, with 12 bases lying between the germline termini. Library generation was performed with the immunoSEQ multiplex PCR assay. For the multiplex PCR, a mixture combining 60 forward primers for TCR Vbeta segments and 13 reverse primers for TCR Jbeta segments was used. The CDR3 region of rearranged TCR beta genes was amplified from genomic DNA by a multiplex PCR assay. On the Illumina HiSeq System, the amplified TCR beta libraries were sequenced as 87-base-pair reads. The paper's processing steps were these. A later analysis counted about 80 million unique TCR beta chains across the 666 repertoires, and roughly 11 million of these chains were shared by at least two donors. Raw reads were error-corrected and collapsed into unique sequences with a nearest-neighbor algorithm that merged closely related sequences to remove PCR and sequencing errors. V, D and J gene segments were assigned by aligning CDR3 sequences to IMGT reference sequences. For a sequence to be retained, at least a six-nucleotide match to both a V gene segment and a J gene segment was required. Rearrangements were classified as productive when the CDR3 lacked stop codons and remained in frame with V and J, and all other rearrangements were classified as non-productive. CDR3 was defined by IMGT convention, running from the second conserved V-encoded cysteine to the conserved J-encoded phenylalanine. In an earlier analysis of more than 550 of the donors, sequences lacking an unambiguous match to a single V gene segment were excluded. In an earlier analysis of 500 to 750 of the donors, V segments were called functional above 56.7% productive rearrangements and were called segregating when the between-donor standard deviation exceeded 5%. A statistical classification framework was built for diagnosing cytomegalovirus status from the catalog of TCR beta chain sequences. In a later analysis, TCR nucleotide sequences were compared against IMGT/GENE-DB human TR gene sequences so that V and J genes could be assigned. A later analysis assigned CDR3 sequences and most-parsimonious VDJ recombination scenarios with the TCRdist pipeline. A later analysis defined each TCR beta chain by its CDR3 amino acid sequence plus V-gene family, and excluded reads lacking a unique V-gene family. To address suspected cross-contamination and a sequencing artifact, a later analysis removed 592 highly shared, low-generation-probability nucleotide sequences. For each public chain, a later analysis derived a clonal expansion index from normalized ranks of inferred template counts within each repertoire. Generation probabilities in a later analysis came from a VDJ recombination model fitted to out-of-frame rearrangements, and those results were checked against IGoR. Hypergeometric tests were used in a later analysis to score TCR-TCR, TCR-HLA and TCR-CMV co-occurrence, with a repertoire-size bias correction applied to the TCR pairs. A later analysis estimated false discovery rates by permuting HLA or CMV assignments 20 times. A later analysis grouped co-occurring TCRs with DBSCAN, adding TCRdist sequence similarity when clustering within HLA-allele-positive subsets. Co-occurrence clustering excluded repertoires with fewer than 30,000 or more than 120,000 public chains, plus five with anomalous nucleotide sharing. TCRdb carries this immuneACCESS record with in-frame sequences only. Its versions omit some clonotypes, under half of them owing to an unresolved V gene in the studies checked, with the rest unexplained. The DNA was the basis for D and trimming; V, J and clone size are from that table. The sample includes under 200,000 clones, with 55% to 70% observed a single time. Around 3% of the sample goes to the ten largest clones.

Beyond this particular receptor, the publication reports: In a later genetic analysis, a missense DCLRE1C variant was associated with V-gene and J-gene trimming of TCR beta chains, and the association was replicated in an independent cohort. In vitro tests confirmed that a few of the cytomegalovirus-associated TCR beta chains recognize cytomegalovirus antigens. An earlier analysis of approximately 530 of the donors showed that most TCR beta V segments appeared in productive rearrangements either about 87% or about 30% of the time, which broadly matched IMGT annotations. A further reported finding was that TCR beta sequences accurately predicted the HLA-A and HLA-B alleles for most subjects in the first cohort. Around 16 rarely observed V segments, including chromosome 9 orphons, were excluded from the earlier analysis of a few hundred of the donors because counts were too low. Strong co-occurrence of HLA alleles, especially DR and DQ, made assigning TCR associations to individual alleles difficult. In the study, around 150 TCR beta chains were listed as associated with cytomegalovirus. It was suggested by the authors that the approach could potentially be generalized to other disease states and immunological phenotypes. The classifier was reported to diagnose cytomegalovirus status with high specificity and sensitivity in both the original cohort and the validation cohort. Some IMGT-functional V segments, including TRBV6-2 and TRBV6-3, could not be distinguished by the 87-base-pair reads and were therefore excluded. A group of highly shared sequence variants was considered likely to be a technical artifact of the sequencing pipeline. Immune exposure information for the cohort was limited to CMV serostatus. A later analysis found that most CMV-associated TCR beta chains appeared HLA-restricted, with HLA associations seemingly driven largely by CMV exposure. Roughly uniform sequencing depth across donors was assumed in presence/absence analyses, although this assumption may not hold. Across donors, most TCR sequences were observed very rarely, whereas some public TCRs were present in many individuals. Because HLA typing was unavailable for some donors at each locus, only the typed subset was used in association tests. According to a later analysis, TCR association rates differed among HLA loci, with DRB1 alleles showing the most associated TCRs and HLA-C alleles showing the fewest. A later genetic analysis reported fewer N-insertions in productive TCRs among donors in an Asian-associated ancestry cluster than the roughly 720-donor mean. Linkage disequilibrium might explain the correlated functional status among segregating V segments, but an unknown experimental factor could not be ruled out. Compared with equally common non-associated chains, HLA-associated TCR beta chains in a later analysis were more clonally expanded and had lower generation probabilities. According to a later analysis, parvovirus B19, influenza, CMV and Epstein-Barr virus appeared linked to several top co-occurrence clusters. Only TCR beta chains were sequenced in this cohort, and the absence of alpha or paired-chain data limited detectable features. A later analysis associated 16,951 TCR beta sequences with specific HLA alleles at a false discovery rate of 0.05.

The cohort was made up of 650 to 700 healthy bone marrow donors. At the time of sampling, every cohort member was nominally healthy, though immune exposures that went unrecorded were likely present. The donor was CMV seropositive and belonged to the group of about 290 seropositive cohort members. A peripheral blood sample was collected from each donor, and TCR beta sequencing was performed on peripheral blood mononuclear cells. Genomic DNA extraction from the blood cell samples was performed with the Qiagen DNeasy Blood Extraction Kit. The clonotype originates from a woman aged 40 to 49 in good health and CMV-seropositive. This chain is built from TRBV7-9 and TRBJ1-1; a tentative D match to TRBD1 spans 6 bases. Material for sequencing was PBMCs. The DNA sequence is as follows: TGTGCCAGCAGCTTTCCGTGGACAGAGAACACTGAAGCTTTCTTT. This is translated as CASSFPWTENTEAFF.